These T cell receptor beta chains were read from a single sample in a study of shared clonotypes between healthy human individuals. Sequenced by immunoSEQ multiplex PCR; TCRdb stores in-frame clones only, minus some. Found here are about 2.2 million clones, around 93% of them singletons; the top ten hold more than 1.5%. The sample consisted of naive CD8+ T cells from PBMCs. The receptors were gathered from a man between 18 and 29 years old in good health. Some clones in this sample may be carry-over from other donors' samples. Both conserved end residues are part of each CDR3. The order of the fields is clone size, J gene, D gene, V gene, CDR3 DNA, CDR3 protein. A D gene is named only where the DNA matches it firmly. Clone size appears in some rows only: once, few, many, or a class for an expanded clone.

clone_size: -; j_call: TRBJ1-2; d_call: -; v_call: TRBV2; cdr3_nt: TGTGCCAGCAGTGCTTATGGCTACACCTTC; cdr3_aa: CASSAYGYTF
clone_size: -; j_call: TRBJ2-1; d_call: -; v_call: TRBV19; cdr3_nt: TGTGCCAGTAGTTGGTCTAGCGTTGACAATGAGCAGTTCTTC; cdr3_aa: CASSWSSVDNEQFF
clone_size: -; j_call: TRBJ1-1; d_call: -; v_call: TRBV4-2; cdr3_nt: TGTGCCAGCAGCCAAGATAGGTACACTGAAGCTTTCTTT; cdr3_aa: CASSQDRYTEAFF
clone_size: -; j_call: TRBJ2-1; d_call: TRBD2; v_call: TRBV4-1; cdr3_nt: TGCGCCAGCAGCCAAGAAGGGCTAGCGGGAGGGTACAATGAGCAGTTCTTC; cdr3_aa: CASSQEGLAGGYNEQFF
clone_size: -; j_call: TRBJ2-2; d_call: TRBD1; v_call: TRBV7-6; cdr3_nt: TGTGCCAGCAGCTTAGCACCCGGGACAGCCGGGGAGCTGTTTTTT; cdr3_aa: CASSLAPGTAGELFF
clone_size: -; j_call: TRBJ2-7; d_call: -; v_call: TRBV19; cdr3_nt: TGTGCCAGTAGTATTACGGCAGGAGGAACCTACGAGCAGTACTTC; cdr3_aa: CASSITAGGTYEQYF
clone_size: -; j_call: TRBJ1-1; d_call: -; v_call: TRBV4-3; cdr3_nt: TGCGCCAGCAGCCAAGAGGGTGAAGGAGTGAACACTGAAGCTTTCTTT; cdr3_aa: CASSQEGEGVNTEAFF
clone_size: -; j_call: TRBJ1-1; d_call: TRBD1; v_call: TRBV19; cdr3_nt: TGTGCCAGTAGTATTCGGGCAGGGGGAATTACTGAAGCTTTCTTT; cdr3_aa: CASSIRAGGITEAFF
clone_size: -; j_call: TRBJ2-7; d_call: TRBD1; v_call: TRBV2; cdr3_nt: TGTGCCAGCAGTGGGACAGGGCCCGACGAGCAGTACTTC; cdr3_aa: CASSGTGPDEQYF
clone_size: -; j_call: TRBJ1-2; d_call: -; v_call: TRBV13; cdr3_nt: TGTGCCAGCAGCGAACAGGGAAAGCGAGGCTACACCTTC; cdr3_aa: CASSEQGKRGYTF
clone_size: once; j_call: TRBJ2-7; d_call: TRBD2; v_call: TRBV28; cdr3_nt: TGTGCCAGCAGTTTATGGGGAGCGGGAGAACCCTACGAGCAGTACTTC; cdr3_aa: CASSLWGAGEPYEQYF
clone_size: -; j_call: TRBJ2-1; d_call: -; v_call: TRBV7-3; cdr3_nt: TGTGCCAGCAGCCCTCCGACAGCAAGCAATGAGCAGTTCTTC; cdr3_aa: CASSPPTASNEQFF
clone_size: -; j_call: TRBJ2-7; d_call: TRBD2; v_call: TRBV28; cdr3_nt: TGTGCCAGCAGCGTCGCCCGCGGGGGCGAGCAGTACTTC; cdr3_aa: CASSVARGGEQYF
clone_size: once; j_call: TRBJ2-3; d_call: -; v_call: TRBV6-1; cdr3_nt: TGTGCCACCTTAGGTACATATTACACAGATACGCAGTATTTT; cdr3_aa: CATLGTYYTDTQYF
clone_size: -; j_call: TRBJ2-7; d_call: -; v_call: TRBV4-2; cdr3_nt: TGTGCCAGCAGCCAAGGGCCCGGGGGAGGCCCCTACGAGCAGTACTTC; cdr3_aa: CASSQGPGGGPYEQYF
clone_size: once; j_call: TRBJ1-5; d_call: -; v_call: TRBV25-1; cdr3_nt: TGTGCCAGCAGTCCGGGGGCCAATCAGCCCCAGCATTTT; cdr3_aa: CASSPGANQPQHF
clone_size: -; j_call: TRBJ2-7; d_call: -; v_call: TRBV6-1; cdr3_nt: TGTGCCAGCAGTGAAAGTTGGGGATGGTCCTACGAGCAGTACTTC; cdr3_aa: CASSESWGWSYEQYF
clone_size: -; j_call: TRBJ2-7; d_call: TRBD2; v_call: TRBV4-1; cdr3_nt: TGCGCCAGCAGCCAAGGGGGCGGGAGCTCCTACGAGCAGTACTTC; cdr3_aa: CASSQGGGSSYEQYF
clone_size: -; j_call: TRBJ2-7; d_call: TRBD1; v_call: TRBV7-6; cdr3_nt: TGTGCCAGCAGTCCGGACAGGGCCCCAAACGAGCAGTACTTC; cdr3_aa: CASSPDRAPNEQYF
clone_size: -; j_call: TRBJ2-1; d_call: -; v_call: TRBV19; cdr3_nt: TGTGCCAGTAGTTTCGGGGCCTTCGGCTATGAGCAGTTCTTC; cdr3_aa: CASSFGAFGYEQFF
clone_size: -; j_call: TRBJ1-2; d_call: -; v_call: TRBV5-1; cdr3_nt: TGCGCCAGCAGCTTTGAAGGGGCGGTCTATGGCTACACCTTC; cdr3_aa: CASSFEGAVYGYTF
clone_size: -; j_call: TRBJ2-3; d_call: TRBD2; v_call: TRBV6-1; cdr3_nt: TGTGCCAGCAGTGATCTTGGACTAGCGAGAAGCAGAGATACGCAGTATTTT; cdr3_aa: CASSDLGLARSRDTQYF
clone_size: -; j_call: TRBJ2-7; d_call: -; v_call: TRBV28; cdr3_nt: TGTGCCAGCAGCCTCCCGGCCTTGAACGAGCAGTACTTC; cdr3_aa: CASSLPALNEQYF
clone_size: -; j_call: TRBJ2-5; d_call: TRBD2; v_call: TRBV7-6; cdr3_nt: TGTGCCAGCAGCCCCCGGACTAGCGGCCAAGAGACCCAGTACTTC; cdr3_aa: CASSPRTSGQETQYF
clone_size: -; j_call: TRBJ2-1; d_call: TRBD2; v_call: TRBV15; cdr3_nt: TGTGCCACCAGCACGGGACTAGCGGGACTCAATGAGCAGTTCTTC; cdr3_aa: CATSTGLAGLNEQFF
clone_size: -; j_call: TRBJ1-4; d_call: -; v_call: TRBV30; cdr3_nt: TGTGCCTGGAGTGTAGGGCAGGGGAATGAAAAACTGTTTTTT; cdr3_aa: CAWSVGQGNEKLFF
clone_size: -; j_call: TRBJ2-5; d_call: TRBD1; v_call: TRBV5-1; cdr3_nt: TGCGCCAGCAGCTCCCCGGACAGGGGGATTCTACTAGAGACCCAGTACTTC; cdr3_aa: CASSSPDRGILLETQYF
clone_size: -; j_call: TRBJ2-1; d_call: -; v_call: TRBV2; cdr3_nt: TGTGCCAGCAGTGAATTGGACATTGTTGGCTACAATGAGCAGTTCTTC; cdr3_aa: CASSELDIVGYNEQFF
clone_size: -; j_call: TRBJ2-1; d_call: -; v_call: TRBV7-3; cdr3_nt: TGTGCCAGCAGCTTAGACACCTACAATGAGCAGTTCTTC; cdr3_aa: CASSLDTYNEQFF
clone_size: once; j_call: TRBJ1-5; d_call: -; v_call: TRBV7-2; cdr3_nt: TGTGCCAGCAGCCTTAGGATGGGATTTCATAGCAATCAGCCCCAGCATTTT; cdr3_aa: CASSLRMGFHSNQPQHF
clone_size: -; j_call: TRBJ2-2; d_call: -; v_call: TRBV7-9; cdr3_nt: TGCGCCCGTGCCCTGAACACCGGGGAGCTGTTTTTT; cdr3_aa: CARALNTGELFF
clone_size: -; j_call: TRBJ1-5; d_call: -; v_call: TRBV27; cdr3_nt: TGTGCCAGCAGTTTTGCAGGGAGCAATCAGCCCCAGCATTTT; cdr3_aa: CASSFAGSNQPQHF
clone_size: -; j_call: TRBJ2-7; d_call: -; v_call: TRBV27; cdr3_nt: TGTGCCAGCAGCCTCAGGGCCAGCTCCTACGAGCAGTACTTC; cdr3_aa: CASSLRASSYEQYF
clone_size: -; j_call: TRBJ2-1; d_call: -; v_call: TRBV27; cdr3_nt: TGTGCCAGCAGTTTTGAAGGTAGGCAGTTCTTC; cdr3_aa: CASSFEGRQFF
clone_size: -; j_call: TRBJ2-1; d_call: TRBD2; v_call: TRBV13; cdr3_nt: TGTGCCAGCAGCGAGGGACTAGCGGTCTACAATGAGCAGTTCTTC; cdr3_aa: CASSEGLAVYNEQFF
clone_size: -; j_call: TRBJ1-2; d_call: TRBD1; v_call: TRBV19; cdr3_nt: TGTGCCAGTAGTATAGATTTCGACAGGGACCGGCTGGGCTACACCTTC; cdr3_aa: CASSIDFDRDRLGYTF
clone_size: -; j_call: TRBJ2-7; d_call: TRBD2; v_call: TRBV5-4; cdr3_nt: TGTGCCAGCAGCCCTGGGACTAGCGGGACGGGTATCGACGAGCAGTACTTC; cdr3_aa: CASSPGTSGTGIDEQYF
clone_size: -; j_call: TRBJ2-5; d_call: -; v_call: TRBV28; cdr3_nt: TGTGCCAGCAGTCTACCTCGGGACTACCAAGAGACCCAGTACTTC; cdr3_aa: CASSLPRDYQETQYF
clone_size: -; j_call: TRBJ2-1; d_call: TRBD2; v_call: TRBV7-3; cdr3_nt: TGTGCCAGCAGCTCCCGGACTAGCGGTAACAATGAGCAGTTCTTC; cdr3_aa: CASSSRTSGNNEQFF
clone_size: -; j_call: TRBJ2-7; d_call: TRBD2; v_call: TRBV19; cdr3_nt: TGTGCCAGTAGTATTAGCCAGCGGGGCTACGAGCAGTACTTC; cdr3_aa: CASSISQRGYEQYF
clone_size: once; j_call: TRBJ2-2; d_call: -; v_call: TRBV7-9; cdr3_nt: TGTGCCAGCAGCTTAGATTGGTCTTACACCGGGGAGCTGTTTTTT; cdr3_aa: CASSLDWSYTGELFF
clone_size: -; j_call: TRBJ1-1; d_call: TRBD1; v_call: TRBV11-1; cdr3_nt: TGTGCCAGCAGCATACGGACAGGGTCGGGATTCACTGAAGCTTTCTTT; cdr3_aa: CASSIRTGSGFTEAFF
clone_size: -; j_call: TRBJ2-7; d_call: -; v_call: TRBV7-9; cdr3_nt: TGTGCCTCGGGCAGGACCCCTTCCTACGAGCAGTACTTC; cdr3_aa: CASGRTPSYEQYF
clone_size: -; j_call: TRBJ2-2; d_call: -; v_call: TRBV30; cdr3_nt: TGTGCCTGGAGTCCCTTTGTGCCCCGGGAGCTGTTTTTT; cdr3_aa: CAWSPFVPRELFF
clone_size: -; j_call: TRBJ1-2; d_call: TRBD1; v_call: TRBV2; cdr3_nt: TGTGCCAGCAGTGAATCGCAGGGGGTAGGCTACACCTTC; cdr3_aa: CASSESQGVGYTF
clone_size: once; j_call: TRBJ1-1; d_call: -; v_call: TRBV29-1; cdr3_nt: TGCAGCGTGAACAGGGAGGAGAAGGTGAACACTGAAGCTTTCTTT; cdr3_aa: CSVNREEKVNTEAFF
clone_size: -; j_call: TRBJ2-3; d_call: TRBD2; v_call: TRBV27; cdr3_nt: TGTGCCAGCTCCCTCGTCGGCCTAGCGGGAGGGCCCGGTGCAGATACGCAGTATTTT; cdr3_aa: CASSLVGLAGGPGADTQYF
clone_size: -; j_call: TRBJ2-7; d_call: -; v_call: TRBV28; cdr3_nt: TGTGCCAGCAGTTTTACCAGGGATGTCCCCCCCTACGAGCAGTACTTC; cdr3_aa: CASSFTRDVPPYEQYF
clone_size: -; j_call: TRBJ2-7; d_call: -; v_call: TRBV7-9; cdr3_nt: TGTGCCAGCAGCCACCCTGCTCGCGTGGGGGAATACGAGCAGTACTTC; cdr3_aa: CASSHPARVGEYEQYF
clone_size: -; j_call: TRBJ2-2; d_call: -; v_call: TRBV21-1; cdr3_nt: TGTGCCACCTCACTTTGTCTTCCGGGCAGTCAGAACACCGGGGAGCTGTTTTTT; cdr3_aa: CATSLCLPGSQNTGELFF
clone_size: -; j_call: TRBJ2-1; d_call: -; v_call: TRBV7-3; cdr3_nt: TGTGCCAGCAGCTTAACAGGACAGCTCTCCTACAATGAGCAGTTCTTC; cdr3_aa: CASSLTGQLSYNEQFF
clone_size: once; j_call: TRBJ1-2; d_call: -; v_call: TRBV13; cdr3_nt: TGTGCCAGCAGCTTAGGGCGGAACTATGGCTACACCTTC; cdr3_aa: CASSLGRNYGYTF
clone_size: -; j_call: TRBJ2-2; d_call: TRBD1; v_call: TRBV6-1; cdr3_nt: TGTGCCAGCAGTGATAGGGACAGGGCCGGGGAGCTGTTTTTT; cdr3_aa: CASSDRDRAGELFF
clone_size: -; j_call: TRBJ2-2; d_call: -; v_call: TRBV19; cdr3_nt: TGTGCCAGTAGTAAATGGATCGGGGAGCTGTTTTTT; cdr3_aa: CASSKWIGELFF
clone_size: once; j_call: TRBJ2-1; d_call: TRBD1; v_call: TRBV4-3; cdr3_nt: TGCGCCAGCAGCCCCGGGACAGGGATGTACAATGAGCAGTTCTTC; cdr3_aa: CASSPGTGMYNEQFF
clone_size: -; j_call: TRBJ2-2; d_call: -; v_call: TRBV9; cdr3_nt: TGTGCCAGCAGCGTAGGACGGGGATCACGATCCGGGGAGCTGTTTTTT; cdr3_aa: CASSVGRGSRSGELFF